This T cell receptor beta chain was sequenced during a study of blood T cell repertoires in COVID-19. For the study at large: Some COVID-19 samples were acute and others convalescent; all came from the United States, Italy and Spain. In each case, the material was cDNA or gDNA derived from T cells, B-cell-depleted T cells, or PBMCs.

The V end was cut by 6 bases, the J end by 5 bases, with 17 bases between. Germline V gives CDR1 SGHRS, CDR2 YFSETQ. The CDR3 totals 15 residues. Authors' processing steps: Quantification of nucleated cells was approximated via reference gene primer amplification. TCRdb's copy holds only in-frame clones and misses some; the assay was immunoSEQ multiplex PCR. Clone size and the V and J calls come from that table; the DNA yielded D and trimming. The data show about 140,000 clones, over 75% seen once. The sample was peripheral blood. The clonotype comes from a human donor in a cohort sampled during active COVID-19. This chain joins TRBV5-1 and TRBJ2-2, with D perhaps TRBD2 (6 bases). This CDR3 reads CASTPRELWTGELFF. The CDR3 DNA sequence: TGCGCCAGCACCCCACGGGAGCTATGGACCGGGGAGCTGTTTTTT.